These T cell receptor beta chains were read from a single sample in a study of T-cell reconstitution after alpha-beta-depleted transplantation in children. TCRdb used MiXCR to reprocess the PCR reads, holding one entry per CDR3 protein. The sample consists of 27,000 or so distinct CDR3 sequences, over 15% of them appearing once. This material consisted of PBMCs, mostly from graft donor cells, taken 60 days after TCRalphabeta/CD19-depleted stem cell transplant. Receptors originate from a male patient between 2 and 10 years old who had a stem cell transplant for acute lymphoblastic leukemia, so the T cells may come from the graft donor. Each CDR3 is given with its conserved first and last residue. Fields, in order: D gene, J gene, V gene, clone size, CDR3 protein, CDR3 DNA. The D gene is left open where the match is weak. The size entry is marked missing in some rows and otherwise reads once, few, many or a size class.

NA,TRBJ2-7,TRBV27,few,CAKTGGSYEQYF,TGTGCCAAAACCGGGGGCTCCTACGAGCAGTACTTC
NA,TRBJ2-7,TRBV20-1,NA,CSARVPGINEQYF,TGCAGTGCTAGAGTCCCAGGGATCAACGAGCAGTACTTC
NA,TRBJ2-3,TRBV11-2,few,CASSNRADTDTQYF,TGTGCCAGCAGCAATAGGGCGGACACAGATACGCAGTATTTT
NA,TRBJ2-3,TRBV20-1,many,CSAAPGRWSTDTQYF,TGCAGTGCTGCCCCAGGGCGGTGGAGCACAGATACGCAGTATTTT
TRBD1,TRBJ2-1,TRBV6-1,NA,CASSQTGTGGYNEQFF,TGTGCCAGCAGTCAAACCGGGACAGGGGGGTACAATGAGCAGTTCTTC
NA,TRBJ2-1,TRBV7-9,NA,CASSPGTLYNEQFF,TGTGCCAGCAGTCCCGGGACACTCTACAATGAGCAGTTCTTC
NA,TRBJ2-2,TRBV20-1,NA,CSAGARTGELFF,TGCAGTGCTGGTGCACGCACCGGGGAGCTGTTTTTT
NA,TRBJ1-5,TRBV6-2/TRBV6-3,many,CASTKPQGQPQHF,TGTGCCAGCACAAAACCACAGGGCCAGCCCCAGCATTTT
NA,TRBJ1-2,TRBV6-1,NA,CASSEAYGYTF,TGTGCCAGCAGCGAAGCCTATGGCTACACCTTC
TRBD1,TRBJ2-1,TRBV7-6,many,CASSSTGGLSNEQFF,TGTGCCAGCAGCTCGACAGGGGGCCTTAGCAATGAGCAGTTCTTC
NA,TRBJ2-6,TRBV6-5,many,CASSLPGANVLTF,TGTGCCAGCAGCTTACCTGGGGCCAACGTCCTGACTTTC
TRBD1,TRBJ1-5,TRBV20-1,NA,CSARIGQGPNQPQHF,TGCAGTGCTAGAATTGGACAGGGCCCCAATCAGCCCCAGCATTTT
NA,TRBJ2-6,TRBV5-1,few,CASSPDSSGANVLTF,TGCGCCAGCAGCCCCGACAGCTCTGGGGCCAACGTCCTGACTTTC
TRBD2,TRBJ2-1,TRBV12-3/TRBV12-4,many,CASSLGYGTSGHDNEQFF,TGTGCCAGCAGTTTAGGCTACGGGACTAGCGGGCATGACAATGAGCAGTTCTTC
NA,TRBJ2-1,TRBV5-1,many,CASTGVAADNEQFF,TGCGCCAGCACGGGAGTAGCGGCGGACAATGAGCAGTTCTTC
NA,TRBJ2-5,TRBV15,medium-sized,CATSRDTDEETQYF,TGTGCCACCAGCAGAGATACCGACGAAGAGACCCAGTACTTC
TRBD2,TRBJ2-5,TRBV11-2,NA,CASSSGTSGRYGTQYF,TGTGCCAGCAGCTCAGGGACTAGCGGGAGATACGGGACCCAGTACTTC
NA,TRBJ2-1,TRBV19,NA,CASGGLGGGNEQFF,TGTGCCAGTGGGGGGCTAGGGGGTGGGAATGAGCAGTTCTTC
NA,TRBJ2-7,TRBV6-2/TRBV6-3,NA,CASSYFRGALEQYF,TGTGCCAGCAGTTACTTTCGGGGGGCCCTCGAGCAGTACTTC
NA,TRBJ2-7,TRBV21-1,few,CASSRGRPYEQYF,TGTGCCAGCAGCAGGGGGAGACCCTACGAGCAGTACTTC
TRBD1,TRBJ2-3,TRBV20-1,few,CSGEAGGWDTQYF,TGCAGTGGTGAGGCAGGGGGCTGGGATACGCAGTATTTT
TRBD1,TRBJ1-3,TRBV18,NA,CASSLKGQGVSGNTIYF,TGTGCCAGCTCACTAAAAGGACAGGGGGTGTCTGGAAACACCATATATTTT
NA,TRBJ2-7,TRBV20-1,NA,CSARGPRAWGEQYF,TGCAGTGCTAGGGGCCCCAGAGCCTGGGGCGAGCAGTACTTC
NA,TRBJ2-3,TRBV3-1,few,CASSHAFRGTSTDTQYF,TGTGCCAGCAGCCATGCCTTTAGAGGTACTAGCACAGATACGCAGTATTTT
TRBD1,TRBJ2-5,TRBV25-1,medium-sized,CASSRDSKQETQYF,TGTGCCAGCAGCCGGGACAGCAAACAAGAGACCCAGTACTTC
NA,TRBJ2-2,TRBV10-2,few,CASRPQWVGELFF,TGCGCCAGCAGACCTCAGTGGGTCGGGGAGCTGTTTTTT
TRBD1,TRBJ2-1,TRBV6-5,many,CASSSAPGTGFYNEQFF,TGTGCCAGCAGTTCTGCCCCCGGGACAGGGTTTTACAATGAGCAGTTCTTC
NA,TRBJ2-7,TRBV28,many,CASRTGGSAYEQYF,TGTGCCAGCAGGACAGGCGGGAGTGCCTACGAGCAGTACTTC
NA,TRBJ2-1,TRBV2,NA,CASSEELLTTNEQFF,TGTGCCAGCAGTGAAGAGCTTCTTACGACCAATGAGCAGTTCTTC
NA,TRBJ1-5,TRBV20-1,few,CSARPGNSNQPQHF,TGCAGTGCTAGACCCGGGAATAGCAATCAGCCCCAGCATTTT
TRBD1,TRBJ1-6,TRBV20-1,few,CSARQGQGDSPLHF,TGCAGTGCTAGACAGGGACAGGGAGATTCACCCCTCCACTTT
NA,TRBJ2-5,TRBV5-1,few,CASSLESQYF,TGCGCCAGCAGCTTGGAGAGCCAGTACTTC
TRBD1,TRBJ2-5,TRBV11-2,NA,CASSSLRTGSETQYF,TGTGCCAGCAGCTCCCTTAGGACAGGGTCAGAGACCCAGTACTTC
NA,TRBJ2-2,TRBV7-3,many,CASSSGYGGELFF,TGTGCCAGCAGCTCCGGGTACGGCGGGGAGCTGTTTTTT
NA,TRBJ2-5,TRBV12-3/TRBV12-4,many,CASSFGREEQYF,TGTGCCAGCAGTTTTGGCAGGGAGGAACAGTACTTC
TRBD1,TRBJ1-1,TRBV15,NA,CATSNGQGARNTEAFF,TGTGCCACCAGCAATGGACAGGGGGCGAGGAACACTGAAGCTTTCTTT
TRBD1,TRBJ1-4,TRBV3-1,few,CASSLRGRYEKLFF,TGTGCCAGCAGCCTCAGGGGGCGATATGAAAAACTGTTTTTT
NA,TRBJ1-1,TRBV9,many,CASSVNPWSTEAFF,TGTGCCAGCAGCGTAAATCCCTGGAGCACTGAAGCTTTCTTT
NA,TRBJ2-1,TRBV5-4,NA,CASREGPYNEQFF,TGTGCCAGCAGAGAGGGCCCCTACAATGAGCAGTTCTTC
NA,TRBJ2-1,TRBV20-1,few,CSARDFAIPREQFF,TGCAGTGCTAGAGATTTTGCAATCCCAAGAGAGCAGTTCTTC
TRBD2,TRBJ2-1,TRBV11-3,NA,CASSRTSGYQGQFF,TGTGCCAGCAGCCGGACTAGCGGGTACCAGGGGCAGTTCTTC
NA,TRBJ2-7,TRBV6-1,NA,CASLDHARGEQYF,TGTGCCAGCCTAGACCACGCGCGGGGCGAGCAGTACTTC
NA,TRBJ2-2,TRBV10-1,NA,CASSERKSGELFF,TGCGCCAGCAGTGAAAGGAAAAGCGGGGAGCTGTTTTTT
NA,TRBJ1-1,TRBV7-9,many,CASSLENGIPEAFF,TGTGCCAGCAGCTTAGAAAATGGGATCCCTGAAGCTTTCTTT
TRBD2,TRBJ2-4,TRBV11-2,NA,CASSAGLAGGLGTLAKNIQYF,TGTGCCAGCAGCGCGGGACTAGCGGGGGGCCTCGGAACGTTAGCCAAAAACATTCAGTACTTC
TRBD2,TRBJ2-1,TRBV7-9,NA,CASSLALRESVNEQFF,TGTGCCAGCAGCTTAGCGTTGCGGGAGTCAGTCAATGAGCAGTTCTTC
NA,TRBJ2-7,TRBV5-4,NA,CASSFSGGKYEQYF,TGTGCCAGCAGCTTTAGTGGAGGGAAATACGAGCAGTACTTC
NA,TRBJ2-5,TRBV5-4,few,CASSRDSGSRETQYF,TGTGCCAGCAGCCGGGACAGCGGGAGTAGGGAGACCCAGTACTTC
NA,TRBJ2-2,TRBV6-5,medium-sized,CASSYSNTRAGELFF,TGTGCCAGCAGTTACTCTAATACCCGAGCCGGGGAGCTGTTTTTT
NA,TRBJ1-5,TRBV5-1,NA,CASSFPGLDQPQHF,TGCGCCAGCAGCTTTCCAGGGCTGGATCAGCCCCAGCATTTT
NA,TRBJ2-3,TRBV5-1,NA,CASSLGRGDTQYF,TGCGCCAGCAGCTTGGGCCGGGGAGATACGCAGTATTTT
NA,TRBJ1-4,TRBV7-9,NA,CALEKGGTNEKLFF,TGTGCCTTAGAGAAGGGGGGAACTAATGAAAAACTGTTTTTT
TRBD2,TRBJ2-7,TRBV20-1,NA,CSAPNPLAGGPQSYEQYF,TGCAGTGCCCCAAACCCACTAGCGGGAGGGCCCCAATCCTACGAGCAGTACTTC
TRBD2,TRBJ2-1,TRBV7-6,NA,CASSLEASGGADNEQFF,TGTGCCAGCAGCTTAGAGGCTAGCGGGGGGGCGGACAATGAGCAGTTCTTC